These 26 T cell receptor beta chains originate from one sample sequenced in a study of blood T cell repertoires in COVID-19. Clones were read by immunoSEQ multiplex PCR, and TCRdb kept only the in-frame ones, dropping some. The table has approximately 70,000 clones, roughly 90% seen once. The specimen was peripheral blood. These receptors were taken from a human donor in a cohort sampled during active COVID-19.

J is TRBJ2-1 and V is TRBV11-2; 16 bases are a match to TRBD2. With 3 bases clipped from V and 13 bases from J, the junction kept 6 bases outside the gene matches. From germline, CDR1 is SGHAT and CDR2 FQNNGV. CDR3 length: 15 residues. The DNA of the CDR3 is TGTGCCAGCAGCTTTGCCGGGACTAGCGGGGGGGCTCAGTTCTTC. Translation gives CASSFAGTSGGAQFF.

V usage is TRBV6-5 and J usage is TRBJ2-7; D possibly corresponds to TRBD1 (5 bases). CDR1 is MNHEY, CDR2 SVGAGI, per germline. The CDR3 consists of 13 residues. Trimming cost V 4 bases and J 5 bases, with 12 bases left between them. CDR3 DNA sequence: TGTGCCAGCAGTTCGGACAATTTGGACGAGCAGTACTTC. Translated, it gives CASSSDNLDEQYF.

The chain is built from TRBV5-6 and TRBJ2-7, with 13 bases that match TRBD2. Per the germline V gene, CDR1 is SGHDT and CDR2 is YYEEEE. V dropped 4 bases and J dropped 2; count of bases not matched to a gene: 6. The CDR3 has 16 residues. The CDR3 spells CASSPLGTSGAYEQYF. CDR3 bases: TGTGCCAGCAGCCCGCTAGGGACTAGCGGGGCCTACGAGCAGTACTTC.

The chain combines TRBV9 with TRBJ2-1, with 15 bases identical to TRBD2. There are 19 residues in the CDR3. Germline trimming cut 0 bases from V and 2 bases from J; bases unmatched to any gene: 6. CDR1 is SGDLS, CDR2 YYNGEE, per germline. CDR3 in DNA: TGTGCCAGCAGCGTAGCGGGACTAGCGGGAGGAACGACCTACAATGAGCAGTTCTTC. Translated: CASSVAGLAGGTTYNEQFF.

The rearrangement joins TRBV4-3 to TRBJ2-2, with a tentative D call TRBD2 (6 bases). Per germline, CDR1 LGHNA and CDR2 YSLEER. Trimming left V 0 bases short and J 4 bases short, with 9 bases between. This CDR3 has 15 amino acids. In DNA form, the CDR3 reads TGCGCCAGCAGCCAAGAGGGGGGTGCCACCGGGGAGCTGTTTTTT. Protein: CASSQEGGATGELFF.

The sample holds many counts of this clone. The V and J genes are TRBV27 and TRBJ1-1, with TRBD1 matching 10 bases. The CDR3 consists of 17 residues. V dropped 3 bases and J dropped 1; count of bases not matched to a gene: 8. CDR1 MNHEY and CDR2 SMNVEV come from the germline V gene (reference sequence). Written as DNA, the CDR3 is TGTGCCAGCAGTTTTCGAGACAGGGGGCTTTCGAACACTGAAGCTTTCTTT. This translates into CASSFRDRGLSNTEAFF.

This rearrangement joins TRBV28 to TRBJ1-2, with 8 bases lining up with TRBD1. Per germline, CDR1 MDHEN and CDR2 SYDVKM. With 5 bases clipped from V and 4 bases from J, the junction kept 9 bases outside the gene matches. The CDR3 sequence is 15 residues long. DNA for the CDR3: TGTGCCAGCAGTACCTTAGGACAGGGCCGCTATGGCTACACCTTC. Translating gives CASSTLGQGRYGYTF.

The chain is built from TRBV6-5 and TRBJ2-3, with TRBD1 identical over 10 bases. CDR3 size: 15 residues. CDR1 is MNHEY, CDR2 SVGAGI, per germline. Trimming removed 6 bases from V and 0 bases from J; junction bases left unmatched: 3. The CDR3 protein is CASRDRGRSTDTQYF. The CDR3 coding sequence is TGTGCCAGCAGGGACAGGGGGAGAAGCACAGATACGCAGTATTTT.

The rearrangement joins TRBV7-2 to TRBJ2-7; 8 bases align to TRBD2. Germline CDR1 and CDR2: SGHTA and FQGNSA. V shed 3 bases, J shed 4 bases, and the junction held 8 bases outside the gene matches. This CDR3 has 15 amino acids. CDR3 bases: TGTGCCAGCAGCTTCGAGCGGGAGCCCAGATACGAGCAGTACTTC. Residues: CASSFEREPRYEQYF.

CDR3 amino acids: CASSVASKGGEQFF. The CDR3 DNA sequence: TGTGCCAGCAGCGTAGCATCAAAGGGGGGGGAGCAGTTCTTC. The chain recombines TRBV9 with TRBJ2-1; D perhaps matches TRBD2 (7 bases). From germline, CDR1 is SGDLS and CDR2 YYNGEE. With 0 bases removed from V and 10 bases from J, the gap between germline ends came to 14 bases. This CDR3 region has 14 residues. Complete variable domain (other parts from reference TRBV9 and TRBJ2-1): DSGVTQTPKHLITATGQRVTLRCSPRSGDLSVYWYQQSLDQGLQFLIQYYNGEERAKGNILERFSAQQFPDLHSELNLSSLELGDSALYFCASSVASKGGEQFFGPGTRLTVL.

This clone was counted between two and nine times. The CDR3 region is CASSPGTGENQPQHF. The CDR3, as DNA: TGCGCCAGCAGTCCTGGGACAGGGGAAAATCAGCCCCAGCATTTT. The genes are TRBV10-1 and TRBJ1-5; TRBD1 matches 10 bases. V lost 5 bases to trimming and J lost 4 bases; unmatched junction nucleotides: 5. This CDR3 contains 15 residues. The germline gives CDR1 WNHNN, CDR2 SYGVQD (reference sequence).

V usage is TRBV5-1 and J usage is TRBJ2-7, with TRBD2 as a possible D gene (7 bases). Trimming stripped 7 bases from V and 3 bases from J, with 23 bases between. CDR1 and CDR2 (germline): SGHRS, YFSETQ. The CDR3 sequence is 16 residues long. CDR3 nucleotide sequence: TGCGCCAGCCGCGCGATGGGGGGGCGGGGAGGCTACGAGCAGTACTTC. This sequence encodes CASRAMGGRGGYEQYF.

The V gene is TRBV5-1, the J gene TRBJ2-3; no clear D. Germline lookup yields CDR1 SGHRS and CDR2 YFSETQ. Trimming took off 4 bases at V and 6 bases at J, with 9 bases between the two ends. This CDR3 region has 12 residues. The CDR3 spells CASSPYPDTQYF. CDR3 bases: TGCGCCAGCAGCCCCTACCCGGATACGCAGTATTTT.

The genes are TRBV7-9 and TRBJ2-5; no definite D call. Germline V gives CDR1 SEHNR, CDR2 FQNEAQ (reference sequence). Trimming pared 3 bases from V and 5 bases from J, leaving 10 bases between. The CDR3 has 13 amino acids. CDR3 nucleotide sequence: TGTGCCAGCAGCTTTCGGCCCGGGGAGACCCAGTACTTC. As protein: CASSFRPGETQYF. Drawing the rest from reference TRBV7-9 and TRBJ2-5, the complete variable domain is DTGVSQNPRHKITKRGQNVTFRCDPISEHNRLYWYRQTLGQGPEFLTYFQNEAQLEKSRLLSDRFSAERPKGSFSTLEIQRTEQGDSAMYLCASSFRPGETQYFGPGTRLLVL.

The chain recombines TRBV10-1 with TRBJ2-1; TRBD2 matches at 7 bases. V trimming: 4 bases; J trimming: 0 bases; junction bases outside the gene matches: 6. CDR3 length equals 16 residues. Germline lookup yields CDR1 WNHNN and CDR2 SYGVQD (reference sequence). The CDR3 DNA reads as TGCGCCAGCAGTGCTCGAGCGGGGAGCTCCTACAATGAGCAGTTCTTC. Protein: CASSARAGSSYNEQFF.

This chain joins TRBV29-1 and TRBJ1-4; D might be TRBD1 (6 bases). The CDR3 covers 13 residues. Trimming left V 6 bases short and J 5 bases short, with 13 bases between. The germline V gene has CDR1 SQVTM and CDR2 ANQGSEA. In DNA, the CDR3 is TGCAGCGTGGGTAGGACAGACAATGAAAAACTGTTTTTT. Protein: CSVGRTDNEKLFF.

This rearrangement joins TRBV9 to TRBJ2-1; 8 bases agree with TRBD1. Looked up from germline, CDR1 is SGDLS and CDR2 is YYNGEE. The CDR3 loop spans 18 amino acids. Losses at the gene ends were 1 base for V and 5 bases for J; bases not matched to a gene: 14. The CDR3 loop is CASSVNENQGAGNNEQFF. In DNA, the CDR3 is TGTGCCAGCAGCGTAAACGAGAACCAGGGGGCCGGTAACAATGAGCAGTTCTTC.

The chain's CDR3 is CASSGRREITDTQYF. CDR3 nucleotides: TGCGCCAGCAGCGGACGGCGGGAGATCACAGATACGCAGTATTTT. The chain combines TRBV4-3 with TRBJ2-3; 7 bases map to TRBD2. Germline assignment: CDR1 LGHNA and CDR2 YSLEER. Losses at the gene ends were 5 bases for V and 2 bases for J; bases not matched to a gene: 7. The CDR3 loop spans 15 amino acids.

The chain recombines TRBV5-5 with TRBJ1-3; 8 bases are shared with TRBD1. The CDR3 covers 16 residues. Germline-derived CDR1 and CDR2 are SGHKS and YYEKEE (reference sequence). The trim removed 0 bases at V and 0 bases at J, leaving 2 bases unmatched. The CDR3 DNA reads TGTGCCAGCAGCTTGGCCGGGACAGGCTCTGGAAACACCATATATTTT. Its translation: CASSLAGTGSGNTIYF. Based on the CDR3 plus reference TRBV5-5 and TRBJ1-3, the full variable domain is DAGVTQSPTHLIKTRGQQVTLRCSPISGHKSVSWYQQVLGQGPQFIFQYYEKEERGRGNFPDRFSARQFPNYSSELNVNALLLGDSALYLCASSLAGTGSGNTIYFGEGSWLTVV.

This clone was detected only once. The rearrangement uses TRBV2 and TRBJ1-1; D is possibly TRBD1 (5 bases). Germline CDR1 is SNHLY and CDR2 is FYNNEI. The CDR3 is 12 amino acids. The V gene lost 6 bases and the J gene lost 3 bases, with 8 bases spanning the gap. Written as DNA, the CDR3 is TGTGCCAGCAGGGGGGGGGACACTGAAGCTTTCTTT. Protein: CASRGGDTEAFF. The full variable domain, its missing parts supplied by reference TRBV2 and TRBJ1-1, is EPEVTQTPSHQVTQMGQEVILRCVPISNHLYFYWYRQILGQKVEFLVSFYNNEISEKSEIFDDQFSVERPDGSNFTLKIRSTKLEDSAMYFCASRGGDTEAFFGQGTRLTVV.

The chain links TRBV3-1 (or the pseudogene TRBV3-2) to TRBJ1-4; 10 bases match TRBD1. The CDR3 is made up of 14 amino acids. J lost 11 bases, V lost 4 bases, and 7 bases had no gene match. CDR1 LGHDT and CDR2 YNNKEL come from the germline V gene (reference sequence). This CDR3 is CASSRTGGIQKLFF. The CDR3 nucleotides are TGTGCCAGCAGCCGGACAGGGGGAATCCAGAAACTGTTTTTT.

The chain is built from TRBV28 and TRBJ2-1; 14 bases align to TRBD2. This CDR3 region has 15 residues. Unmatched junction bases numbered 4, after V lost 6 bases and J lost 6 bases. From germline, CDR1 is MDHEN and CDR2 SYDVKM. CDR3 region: CASRGGTSGGNEQFF. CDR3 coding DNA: TGTGCCAGCAGGGGCGGGACTAGCGGGGGCAATGAGCAGTTCTTC. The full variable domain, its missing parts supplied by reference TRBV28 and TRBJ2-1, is DVKVTQSSRYLVKRTGEKVFLECVQDMDHENMFWYRQDPGLGLRLIYFSYDVKMKEKGDIPEGYSVSREKKERFSLILESASTNQTSMYLCASRGGTSGGNEQFFGPGTRLTVL.

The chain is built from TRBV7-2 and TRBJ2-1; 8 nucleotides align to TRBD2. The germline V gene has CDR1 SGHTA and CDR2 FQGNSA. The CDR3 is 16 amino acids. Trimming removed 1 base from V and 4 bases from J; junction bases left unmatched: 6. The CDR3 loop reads CASSLGSSGGYNEQFF. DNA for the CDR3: TGTGCCAGCAGCTTAGGGTCGAGCGGGGGTTACAATGAGCAGTTCTTC.

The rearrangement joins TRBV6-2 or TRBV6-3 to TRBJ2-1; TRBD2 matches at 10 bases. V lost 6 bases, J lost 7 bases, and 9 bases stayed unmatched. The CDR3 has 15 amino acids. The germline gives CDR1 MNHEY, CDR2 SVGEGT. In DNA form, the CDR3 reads TGTGCCAGCAGCGAGCGGGAGGGCCGTAATAATGAGCAGTTCTTC. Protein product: CASSEREGRNNEQFF.

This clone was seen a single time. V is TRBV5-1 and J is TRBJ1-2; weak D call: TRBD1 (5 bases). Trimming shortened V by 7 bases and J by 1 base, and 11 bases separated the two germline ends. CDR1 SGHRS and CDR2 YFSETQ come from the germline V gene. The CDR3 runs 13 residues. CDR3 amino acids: CASGYDSNYGYTF. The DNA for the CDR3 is TGCGCCAGCGGCTATGACAGTAACTATGGCTACACCTTC.

CDR3 amino acids: CASSIAGRDSPLHF. The CDR3 nucleotides are TGTGCCAGTAGTATAGCCGGGAGAGATTCACCCCTCCACTTT. The chain has TRBV19 and TRBJ1-6; D ambiguous. Germline-derived CDR1 and CDR2 are LNHDA and SQIVND (reference sequence). Trimming stripped 1 base from V and 8 bases from J, with 9 bases between. The CDR3 is 14 residues long.